The 3 T cell receptor beta chains below all came from one sample that was sequenced in a study of blood T cell repertoires in COVID-19. Profiling relied on immunoSEQ multiplex PCR, and the TCRdb table lists in-frame clones only, not all of them. The table lists about 350,000 clones, more than 75% of them singletons. The sequencing input was PBMCs or T cells enriched from blood (not recorded which). The receptor set was obtained from a woman in her 30s who had recovered from COVID-19.

The chain joins TRBV6-5 to TRBJ2-1, with a possible D match to TRBD1 (6 bases). Germline-derived CDR1 and CDR2 are MNHEY and SVGAGI. This CDR3 comprises 15 residues. V was pared by 10 bases and J by 7 bases, with 23 bases between. CDR3 amino acids: CATRRWQGIVNEQFF. CDR3 coding DNA: TGTGCCACCAGGAGGTGGCAGGGGATAGTAAATGAGCAGTTCTTC.

This clone was seen once. The chain links TRBV3-1 (or the pseudogene TRBV3-2) to TRBJ1-3; a possible D gene is TRBD1 (6 bases). CDR1 is LGHDT, CDR2 YNNKEL, per germline (reference sequence). The V gene lost 4 bases and the J gene lost 5 bases, with 15 bases spanning the gap. This CDR3 contains 15 residues. DNA of the CDR3: TGTGCCAGCAGCCTGGGGACAAACCCGAGAAACACCATATATTTT. Residues: CASSLGTNPRNTIYF.

The V call is TRBV5-1, the J call TRBJ1-1; D remains ambiguous. Germline V CDR1 and CDR2: SGHRS, YFSETQ. The CDR3 spans 15 residues. Trimming took 0 bases from V and 2 from J, leaving 11 bases between them. The CDR3, as DNA: TGCGCCAGCAGCTTGGAAGGAGCGGGCAACACTGAAGCTTTCTTT. As protein: CASSLEGAGNTEAFF.